The rows below give T cell receptor beta chains drawn from one sample of a study of control samples from healthy donors and cancer patients. Sequencing was performed with immunoSEQ multiplex PCR; in TCRdb, only in-frame clones are kept and a portion is missing. Of 100,000 to 150,000 clones in the sample, roughly 90% were seen once. The sequenced material came from blood. The receptors were sampled from a woman in her forties or fifties in good health. The CDR3 runs from the conserved cysteine through the conserved F or W. D genes are given only for firm matches. A row's size may be missing; if present it is once, few, many or a size class.

D gene	V gene	J gene	clone size	CDR3 DNA	CDR3 protein
.	TRBV2	TRBJ2-3	.	TGTGCCAGCAGTTATACAGATACGCAGTATTTT	CASSYTDTQYF
.	TRBV6-4	TRBJ2-3	.	TGTGCCAGCAGTGACTCCAGCGGAGGGAACACAGATACGCAGTATTTT	CASSDSSGGNTDTQYF
.	TRBV11-2	TRBJ2-3	.	TGTGCCAGCAGCTTACAGGGGACAGATACGCAGTATTTT	CASSLQGTDTQYF
.	TRBV14	TRBJ1-1	.	TGTGCCAGCAGCCAAGTCACCGGGACGGCAAACACTGAAGCTTTCTTT	CASSQVTGTANTEAFF
.	TRBV28	TRBJ1-2	.	TGTGCCACCCGGACGGACTCGCCCTATGGCTACACCTTC	CATRTDSPYGYTF
.	TRBV11-3	TRBJ2-3	.	TGTGCCAGCAGCCCTACTGGAGATACGCAGTATTTT	CASSPTGDTQYF
.	TRBV9	TRBJ2-2	.	TGTGCCAGCAGCGTAGCTCCCGCGGGTCCCACGAACACCGGGGAGCTGTTTTTT	CASSVAPAGPTNTGELFF
TRBD1	TRBV19	TRBJ1-5	.	TGTGCCAGTAGTAGAGTTCCCGGGACAGGGGCGTATCAGCCCCAGCATTTT	CASSRVPGTGAYQPQHF
TRBD1	TRBV19	TRBJ1-2	.	TGTGCCAGTAGCCCTCTTAGGGGGCGAGGTGGCTACACCTTC	CASSPLRGRGGYTF
.	TRBV28	TRBJ2-2	once	TGTGCCAGCAGGGGCGGTGGGGGGAACACCGGGGAGCTGTTTTTT	CASRGGGGNTGELFF
.	TRBV20-1	TRBJ2-2	.	TGCAGTGCTAGTCGGCGGGCGAACACCGGGGAGCTGTTTTTT	CSASRRANTGELFF
TRBD1	TRBV10-3	TRBJ1-1	.	TGTGCCATCAAGGGACAGGGGGCTGGTGAAGCTTTCTTT	CAIKGQGAGEAFF
.	TRBV12-2	TRBJ2-7	.	TGTGCAAGTCGCTTAGACGCGGGACAGGGGGCTTCCTACGAGCAGTACTTC	CASRLDAGQGASYEQYF
.	TRBV3-1/TRBV3-2	TRBJ2-1	.	TGTGCCAGCAGCCCCCAGAAATTTTCAGGGAGGCTGGTAAATGAGCAGTTCTTC	CASSPQKFSGRLVNEQFF
.	TRBV5-1	TRBJ1-1	.	TGCGCCAGCAGCTTCCAGGGTTATAACACTGAAGCTTTCTTT	CASSFQGYNTEAFF
.	TRBV10-3	TRBJ2-3	.	TGTGCCATCAGTGAGCCCCGCGAGGGGGCAGATACGCAGTATTTT	CAISEPREGADTQYF
TRBD1	TRBV29-1	TRBJ1-1	.	TGCAGCGTCCGTCAGGGGGGGAACACTGAAGCTTTCTTT	CSVRQGGNTEAFF
.	TRBV7-2	TRBJ1-3	.	TGTGCCAGCAGCTTAGGTTTGCGTACGGAGAACACCATATATTTT	CASSLGLRTENTIYF
.	TRBV5-6	TRBJ1-4	once	TGTGCCAGCAGCTTGGCCGGGGTTGAAAAACTGTTTTTT	CASSLAGVEKLFF
.	TRBV5-1	TRBJ2-2	.	TGCGCCAGCAGCTTGGACAGGGCGGGTACCGGGGAGCTGTTTTTT	CASSLDRAGTGELFF
TRBD2	TRBV18	TRBJ2-1	.	TGTGCCAGCTCACCACTAATAGCGGGAGCCTACAATGAGCAGTTCTTC	CASSPLIAGAYNEQFF
TRBD1	TRBV19	TRBJ1-1	once	TGTGCCAGCAACCGGGACAGGGTAAACACTGAAGCTTTCTTT	CASNRDRVNTEAFF
.	TRBV3-1/TRBV3-2	TRBJ2-7	.	TGTGCCAGCAGCCAAGATAGGAGGGGCTATTCCTACGAGCAGTACTTC	CASSQDRRGYSYEQYF
TRBD1	TRBV5-4	TRBJ2-7	.	TGTGCCAGCAGCTCCGACAGGGGTTACGAGCAGTACTTC	CASSSDRGYEQYF
.	TRBV6-5	TRBJ2-1	.	TGTGCCAGCAGGTCGCCTGGTACCTACAATGAGCAGTTCTTC	CASRSPGTYNEQFF
.	TRBV2	TRBJ2-3	.	TGTGCCAGCAGCAGGACTCAGACCCAGTATTTT	CASSRTQTQYF
.	TRBV9	TRBJ1-1	.	TGTGCCAGCAGCGGCCTTCGAGCGCAGGGAAACACTGAAGCTTTCTTT	CASSGLRAQGNTEAFF
TRBD1	TRBV25-1	TRBJ2-3	.	TGTGCCAGCAGTCCCAGACAGGGGCTCGGGGATACGCAGTATTTT	CASSPRQGLGDTQYF
TRBD1	TRBV11-3	TRBJ1-3	.	TGTGCCAGCAGCCCTGGACAGGGCCCAGGAAACACCATATATTTT	CASSPGQGPGNTIYF
TRBD1	TRBV14	TRBJ1-4	.	TGTGCCAGCAGCCAACTCGGGACAGGGTCTAAGAATGAAAAACTGTTTTTT	CASSQLGTGSKNEKLFF
TRBD1	TRBV6-5	TRBJ2-5	few	TGTGCCAGCAGTACCGGGACAGAAGAGACCCAGTACTTC	CASSTGTEETQYF
.	TRBV5-1	TRBJ2-1	.	TGCGCCAGCAGACTCGACACCGACAATGAGCAGTTCTTC	CASRLDTDNEQFF
.	TRBV7-9	TRBJ1-1	.	TGTGCCAGCAGCTACCGGGGAAAGACTGAAGCTTTCTTT	CASSYRGKTEAFF
TRBD1	TRBV18	TRBJ1-1	.	TGTGCCAGCTCACCAGGACAGGGAGGGACTGAAGCTTTCTTT	CASSPGQGGTEAFF
.	TRBV19	TRBJ1-1	.	TGTGCCAGTAGTATCGGGACGGGGAACACTGAAGCTTTCTTT	CASSIGTGNTEAFF
TRBD1	TRBV12-3/TRBV12-4	TRBJ1-1	.	TGTGCCGGAAAAGACAGGGATGGCACTGAAGCTTTCTTT	CAGKDRDGTEAFF
.	TRBV28	TRBJ2-7	once	TGTGCCAGCAGCCCCACGGGAGAGGTTTCCTACGAGCAGTACTTC	CASSPTGEVSYEQYF
.	TRBV19	TRBJ2-7	.	TGTGCCAGTAGTATAAGTTTTCGGGCCGAGCAGTACTTC	CASSISFRAEQYF
.	TRBV6-6	TRBJ1-5	.	TGTGCCAGCAGTCCTAACAGTGGGGGCAATCAGCCCCAGCATTTT	CASSPNSGGNQPQHF
TRBD2	TRBV12-3/TRBV12-4	TRBJ2-1	.	TGTCCCTCGGCGGGGGGGAACTACAATGAGCAGTTCTTC	CPSAGGNYNEQFF
.	TRBV3-1/TRBV3-2	TRBJ2-7	.	TGTGCCAGCAGCCGAAACCCACAGGGATACGAGCAGTACTTC	CASSRNPQGYEQYF
.	TRBV18	TRBJ2-7	.	TGTGCCAGCTCACCGCGGCGGCAGCACGAGCAGTACTTC	CASSPRRQHEQYF
.	TRBV3-1/TRBV3-2	TRBJ2-3	.	TGTGCCAGCAGCCAAGACCTACGCCGAAGTTTTCGAGATACGCAGTATTTT	CASSQDLRRSFRDTQYF
.	TRBV6-1	TRBJ2-6	.	TGTGCCAGCAGTGAAAGTAGTGGGTCTGGGGCCAACGTCCTGACTTTC	CASSESSGSGANVLTF
.	TRBV7-9	TRBJ2-7	.	TGTGCCACAGGGGGGACAGCCGCCTACGAGCAGTACTTC	CATGGTAAYEQYF
.	TRBV4-1	TRBJ2-3	.	TGCGCCAGCAGCCAAGACTGGACTGACCCCACAGATACGCAGTATTTT	CASSQDWTDPTDTQYF
TRBD2	TRBV11-2	TRBJ2-5	.	TGTGCCAGCAGCTTAGGAGCTAGCGGGGGCCAAGAGACCCAGTACTTC	CASSLGASGGQETQYF
.	TRBV7-6	TRBJ1-2	.	TGTGCCAGCAGCCCCCGGGGAATCTCCAACTATGGCTACACCTTC	CASSPRGISNYGYTF